This record concerns one TCR beta chain sequence. The antigen is not known. This specimen comes from a study of shared clonotypes between healthy human individuals. Points from the study as a whole: Against clonotypes common to all four donors, non-shared ones had lower generation probabilities. Rarefaction showed that sequencing of sorted subsets was incomplete (despite large depth).

For every subset, genomic DNA was evenly distributed across several immunoSEQ plates. Clones were sequenced by immunoSEQ multiplex PCR, and TCRdb holds only the in-frame ones, with some missing. Of about 960,000 clones in the sample, 76% were seen once. With 5 bases removed from V and 3 bases from J, the gap between germline ends came to 11 bases. CDR1 SGHVS and CDR2 FNYEAQ come from the germline V gene. The CDR3 is 13 amino acids. Adult donors, all healthy and HIV-negative, had no recent acute infections or vaccinations. Sequenced material: memory CD4+ T cells sorted from blood. Subset reported: CD45RA-negative fraction. The TCR was taken from a young man in good health. V gene TRBV7-6 combines with J gene TRBJ2-7; D call uncertain. The CDR3 region is CASSPGRIYEQYF. The CDR3 DNA reads as TGTGCCAGCAGCCCTGGACGTATCTACGAGCAGTACTTC.